This T cell receptor beta chain originates from a study of blood T cell repertoires in COVID-19 (dated by TCRdb to between 2020 and 2021). About the study as a whole: Samples covering the acute and convalescent phases of COVID-19 were provided by collaborators in the United States, Italy and Spain. The material from the prospective study consisted of cDNA or gDNA derived from T cells, B-cell-depleted T cells, or PBMCs. The dataset comprised deeply sampled blood TCRbeta repertoires from subjects exposed to, actively infected with, or recovered from COVID-19. The repertoires were released in a freely available public database intended as a resource for research on the immune response to SARS-CoV-2. The samples were drawn from the first 160 participants of the ongoing ImmuneRACE study and from more than 1,000 subjects provided by 6 global collaborators. Nearly every sample came with metadata listing a de-identified subject ID, COVID-19 status, age in years and sex. Where available, HLA class I and class II types were obtained from metadata supplied by the sample provider rather than from assay-based typing.

The immunoSEQ Assay, a bias-controlled multiplex PCR, was used to amplify TCRbeta CDR3 regions from genomic DNA. From the authors' description of their analysis: Within the assay, amplification of reference gene primers was used to estimate how many nucleated cells each sample contained. To quantify the absolute abundance of each unique TCRbeta CDR3 rearrangement, sequence reads were collapsed and filtered. For each sample, productive Simpson clonality was calculated as the square root of Simpson's diversity index over productive rearrangements. This is the immuneACCESS table as TCRdb keeps it, with only in-frame sequences that have V and J called. A part of the clones is gone; compared with another copy, unresolved V genes explain less than half, and the rest is unexplained. V and J calls and clone size are those listed in that table; D and trimming were worked out from the DNA. This sample lists fewer than 250,000 clones; 85% were detected once. About 6.3% of the sample lies in the top ten.

Based on the germline V gene, the CDR1 and CDR2 sequences are MNHEY and SVGAGI. The CDR3 goes from the cysteine to the phenylalanine over 15 residues. This entry keeps only the CDR3 DNA: 45 bases, framed from base 1. A distance of 17 bases separates the germline ends of V and J, which lose 4 bases and 8 bases respectively. This clone has a handful of counts. Its recognized antigen is unknown. One base away there is no much larger clone; base qualities are not given. Results and caveats for the whole study, not just this receptor: The quantity of clinical and demographic metadata differed by source and by participant and was supplied without curation.

Whole blood was collected in K2EDTA tubes by collaborating institutions according to the institutions' own protocols. For TCRbeta analysis, collaborators shipped samples in one of three forms: frozen whole blood, isolated PBMCs, or DNA extracted from either of those sample types. The source material was peripheral blood. Recombination linked TRBV6-5 to TRBJ1-4; TRBD1 could be the D gene, as 6 bases match. The clonotype originates from a woman aged 60 to 75 with active or convalescent COVID-19. The sequence in DNA is TGTGCCAGCAGTTCCGGACTTCCTGGGGGCGAAAAACTGTTTTTT. This is translated as CASSSGLPGGEKLFF.